This T cell receptor (beta chain) was retrieved from a study of T cell responses to AZD1222 COVID-19 vaccine. The protocol was immunoSEQ multiplex PCR, while the TCRdb copy is restricted to in-frame clones and leaves out a portion. Counted here are about 180,000 clones, more than 80% occurring once; the ten biggest clones make up roughly 4.3%. V dropped 0 bases and J dropped 1 base, with 2 bases sitting between them. The germline V gene has CDR1 SQVTM and CDR2 ANQGSEA. This CDR3 comprises 12 residues. Points from the study as a whole: Increases in Spike-specific TCR breadth and depth were seen after two AZD1222 doses. Unmutated variant regions are reportedly targeted by nearly half of spike-specific TCRs.

On this clone: Its antigen is still unknown.

This sequence joins TRBV29-1 and TRBJ2-3; no definite D call. The receptor comes from an adult who received the MenACWY meningococcal vaccine as a control. The specimen comprised peripheral blood, sampled 28 days after the second dose of the MenACWY control vaccine. As DNA, the CDR3 is TGCAGCGTTGAAGAAGGCACAGATACGCAGTATTTT. Protein: CSVEEGTDTQYF.